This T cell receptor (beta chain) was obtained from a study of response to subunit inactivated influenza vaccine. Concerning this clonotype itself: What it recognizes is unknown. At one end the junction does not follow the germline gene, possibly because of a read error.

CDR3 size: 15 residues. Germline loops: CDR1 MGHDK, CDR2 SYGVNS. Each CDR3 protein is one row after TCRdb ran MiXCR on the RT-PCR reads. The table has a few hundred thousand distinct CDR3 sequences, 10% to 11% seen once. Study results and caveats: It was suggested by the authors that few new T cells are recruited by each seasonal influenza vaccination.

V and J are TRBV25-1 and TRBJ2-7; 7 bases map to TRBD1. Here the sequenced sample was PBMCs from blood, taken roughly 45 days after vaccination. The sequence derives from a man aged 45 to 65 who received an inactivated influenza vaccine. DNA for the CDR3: TGTGCCAGCAGCGAATTAGGGACAGCGATCTACGAGCAGTACTTC. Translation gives CASSELGTAIYEQYF.